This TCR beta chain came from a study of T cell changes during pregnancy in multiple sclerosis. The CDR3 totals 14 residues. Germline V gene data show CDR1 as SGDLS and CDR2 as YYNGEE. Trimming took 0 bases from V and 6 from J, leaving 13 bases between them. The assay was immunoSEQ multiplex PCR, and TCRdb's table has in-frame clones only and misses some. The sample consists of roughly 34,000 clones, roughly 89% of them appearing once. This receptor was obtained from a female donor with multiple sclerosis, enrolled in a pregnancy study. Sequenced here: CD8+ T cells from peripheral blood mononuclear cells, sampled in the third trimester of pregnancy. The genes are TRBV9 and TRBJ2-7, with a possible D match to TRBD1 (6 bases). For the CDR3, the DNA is TGTGCCAGCAGCGTAGCAGGGGCCGTCGCCGAGCAGTACTTC. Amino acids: CASSVAGAVAEQYF.